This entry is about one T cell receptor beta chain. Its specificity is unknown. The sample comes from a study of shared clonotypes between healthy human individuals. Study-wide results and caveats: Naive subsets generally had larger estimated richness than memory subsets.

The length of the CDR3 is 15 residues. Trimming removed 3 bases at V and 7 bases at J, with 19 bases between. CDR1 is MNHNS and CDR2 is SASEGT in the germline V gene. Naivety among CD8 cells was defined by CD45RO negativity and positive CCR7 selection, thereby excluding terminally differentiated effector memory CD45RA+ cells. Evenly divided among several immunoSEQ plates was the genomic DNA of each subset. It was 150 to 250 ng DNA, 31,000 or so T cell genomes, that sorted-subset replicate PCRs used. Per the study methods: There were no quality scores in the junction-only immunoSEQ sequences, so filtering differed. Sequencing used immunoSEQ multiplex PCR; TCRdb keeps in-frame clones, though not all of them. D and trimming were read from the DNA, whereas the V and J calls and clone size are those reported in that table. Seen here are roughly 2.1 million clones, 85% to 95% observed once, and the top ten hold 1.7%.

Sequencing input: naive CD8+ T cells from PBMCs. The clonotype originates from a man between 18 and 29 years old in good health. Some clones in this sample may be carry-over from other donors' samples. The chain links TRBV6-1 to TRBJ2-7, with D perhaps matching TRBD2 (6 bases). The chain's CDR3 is CASSDVAGPPREQYF. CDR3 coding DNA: TGTGCCAGCAGTGATGTTGCGGGGCCCCCGAGGGAGCAGTACTTC.